These T cell receptor beta chains were read from a single sample in a study of T cell responses to AZD1222 COVID-19 vaccine. Clones were read by immunoSEQ multiplex PCR, and TCRdb kept only the in-frame ones, dropping some. The sample shows about 120,000 clones, 70% to 90% of them seen only once. The sample was peripheral blood, taken on day 0 of AZD1222 vaccination. These TCRs come from an adult in good health. Both conserved end residues are part of each CDR3. A D gene is named only where the DNA matches it firmly. Where a row states a size, it is once, few, many or the class of an expanded clone; other rows omit it.

CDR3nt,CDR3aa,d_gene,v_gene,abundance,len,j_gene
TGTGCCAGCAGTCCCACAGGGTTGAGCAATCAGCCCCAGCATTTT,CASSPTGLSNQPQHF,-,TRBV3-1/TRBV3-2,-,15,TRBJ1-5
TGTGCCAGCAGTTTGGTCGACGGGCAAGAGACCCAGTACTTC,CASSLVDGQETQYF,-,TRBV28,-,14,TRBJ2-5
TGTGCCAGCAGGGACAGGGGTAAGAACACTGAAGCTTTCTTT,CASRDRGKNTEAFF,TRBD1,TRBV2,-,14,TRBJ1-1
TGTGCCTGGAGTGTAGGGGGTGAGCAGTTCTTC,CAWSVGGEQFF,-,TRBV30,-,11,TRBJ2-1
TGTGCCAGCAGTCCCACGGTCGGGGGGGCTAACTATGGCTACACCTTC,CASSPTVGGANYGYTF,-,TRBV27,-,16,TRBJ1-2
TGTGCCAGCAGTTTAGCCTTACTTCAACCCACTGAAGCTTTCTTT,CASSLALLQPTEAFF,-,TRBV28,many,15,TRBJ1-1
TGTGCCAGTATGACACCCGGCTCCTACGAGCAGTACTTC,CASMTPGSYEQYF,-,TRBV19,-,13,TRBJ2-7
TGTGCCACCAGCAGAGGTGGGGGAAACTATGGCTACACCTTC,CATSRGGGNYGYTF,-,TRBV15,few,14,TRBJ1-2
TGTGCCAGCAGTTTTGGACTAGCGGGGGCACTTTCCTACAATGAGCAGTTCTTC,CASSFGLAGALSYNEQFF,TRBD2,TRBV28,-,18,TRBJ2-1
TGTGCCAGCGGCCATCGACAGCTTTCGTACAATGAGCAGTTCTTC,CASGHRQLSYNEQFF,-,TRBV6-5,-,15,TRBJ2-1
TGTGCCAGCAGCACACAGGGGGCTCAGCCCCAGCATTTT,CASSTQGAQPQHF,TRBD1,TRBV6-6,-,13,TRBJ1-5
TGCGCCAGCAGCTTGGTGGGCAACATGAACACTGAAGCTTTCTTT,CASSLVGNMNTEAFF,-,TRBV5-1,once,15,TRBJ1-1
TGTGCCAGCAGGGGAGTGGGTTTTGGTCGTTCACCCCTCCACTTT,CASRGVGFGRSPLHF,-,TRBV2,few,15,TRBJ1-6
TGTGCCAGCAGCCGACAACGGGGCACATCGAACACCGGGGAGCTGTTTTTT,CASSRQRGTSNTGELFF,-,TRBV7-3,-,17,TRBJ2-2
TGTGCCAGCTCACCCCTTCCAGGGAGGACGGGAGGCACCTACGAGCAGTACTTC,CASSPLPGRTGGTYEQYF,TRBD2,TRBV18,-,18,TRBJ2-7
TGTGCCTGGAAACGGAGGGGTTCTGGTTCACCCCTCCACTTT,CAWKRRGSGSPLHF,-,TRBV30,-,14,TRBJ1-6
TGTGCCAGCTACAGGGGAGCGGGCTACGAGCAGTACTTC,CASYRGAGYEQYF,-,TRBV28,-,13,TRBJ2-7
TGTGCCAGTAGTCCCCGGGGACTAGCGGGATCTCGGAATGAGCAGTTCTTC,CASSPRGLAGSRNEQFF,TRBD2,TRBV19,-,17,TRBJ2-1
TGTGCCAGCTCACCTGACAGGGTCGGTGGCTACACCTTC,CASSPDRVGGYTF,TRBD1,TRBV18,-,13,TRBJ1-2
TGTGCCACCAGCAGAGATGGGAGCGGGATAGCAGAGACCCAGTACTTC,CATSRDGSGIAETQYF,TRBD2,TRBV15,-,16,TRBJ2-5
TGTGCCAGCAGCTCGCAGGGAGGTCTCGGAAACACCATATATTTT,CASSSQGGLGNTIYF,-,TRBV13,-,15,TRBJ1-3
TGTGCCAGCAGTGAAGGCGGCAGAGGCTATGGCTACACCTTC,CASSEGGRGYGYTF,-,TRBV6-1,-,14,TRBJ1-2
TGTGCCAGCAGCGCCGACGGCCTAAAAGGCTACACCTTC,CASSADGLKGYTF,-,TRBV9,-,13,TRBJ1-2
TGTGCCTGGAGCCCGTCAACTAGCGGATCCACAGATACGCAGTATTTT,CAWSPSTSGSTDTQYF,TRBD2,TRBV30,-,16,TRBJ2-3
TGCGCCAGCAGCTTGGGGCACCAGACAGATACGCAGTATTTT,CASSLGHQTDTQYF,-,TRBV5-1,-,14,TRBJ2-3
TGTGCCAGCAGTTCCTCCGGGTATGGCTACACCTTC,CASSSSGYGYTF,-,TRBV27,-,12,TRBJ1-2
TGCGCCAGCAGTCCGGAGGCAGGTCCTAATGAAAAACTGTTTTTT,CASSPEAGPNEKLFF,-,TRBV5-1,-,15,TRBJ1-4
TGTGCCAGCAGTTCCAAAAAGACTTTCTTT,CASSSKKTFF,-,TRBV28,-,10,TRBJ1-1
TGTGCCAGCAGCTCTCGGTATACCGGGGAGCTGTTTTTT,CASSSRYTGELFF,-,TRBV5-6,-,13,TRBJ2-2
TGTGCCAGCAGCTTAGATCGCTACGAGCAGTACTTC,CASSLDRYEQYF,-,TRBV11-2,few,12,TRBJ2-7
TGTGCCAGCAGCTTAGGGACTAGCGGGAACTACAATGAGCAGTTCTTC,CASSLGTSGNYNEQFF,TRBD2,TRBV11-2,many,16,TRBJ2-1
TGTGCCAGCAGCTATTTTGGGAACACCGGGGAGCTGTTTTTT,CASSYFGNTGELFF,-,TRBV11-3,-,14,TRBJ2-2
TGTGCCAGCAGTGTTAGAACGGTGAACACTGAAGCTTTCTTT,CASSVRTVNTEAFF,-,TRBV2,-,14,TRBJ1-1
TGTGCCAGCAGTTTACGGCACGGCCGTCTCCTCCACTTT,CASSLRHGRLLHF,-,TRBV28,-,13,TRBJ1-6
TGTGCCAGCAGCTCGGGAGTCTTTCGACTAGCCACAGATACGCAGTATTTT,CASSSGVFRLATDTQYF,TRBD2,TRBV7-2,-,17,TRBJ2-3
TGTGCCAGCAGTTTATATAGGACAGGGGGTGAAAAACTGTTTTTT,CASSLYRTGGEKLFF,TRBD1,TRBV28,-,15,TRBJ1-4
TGTGCCAGCAGCTCACCTCCTGACAGGCTTTGGAGCTACACCTTC,CASSSPPDRLWSYTF,-,TRBV7-8,-,15,TRBJ1-2
TGTGCCAGCAGCTCCGAGAGGGCAGAACCGTATGGCTACACCTTC,CASSSERAEPYGYTF,-,TRBV5-4,few,15,TRBJ1-2
TGTGCCAGCAGTTCCCCACCAGGGGGAGCTAACTATGGCTACACCTTC,CASSSPPGGANYGYTF,TRBD1,TRBV28,-,16,TRBJ1-2
TGTGCCAGCACCCCTTGGGGGAGTGGCTATGGCTACACCTTC,CASTPWGSGYGYTF,-,TRBV5-8,-,14,TRBJ1-2
TGTGCCAGCTCACCAAGGGGACAGCTGAGAGATACGCAGTATTTT,CASSPRGQLRDTQYF,TRBD1,TRBV18,-,15,TRBJ2-3
TGCGCCAGCAGCTTGGCCGCGGGGGGTTTGTGGGAACCTTACAATGAGCAGTTCTTC,CASSLAAGGLWEPYNEQFF,TRBD2,TRBV5-1,once,19,TRBJ2-1
TGTGCCAGCAGGAGAGGACAGGGAGGGCACATTCAGTACTTC,CASRRGQGGHIQYF,-,TRBV6-5,-,14,TRBJ2-4
TGTGCCAGCAGTACGACAGGGCTGGCAGATTCACCCCTCCACTTT,CASSTTGLADSPLHF,TRBD1,TRBV6-5,-,15,TRBJ1-6
TGTGCCAGCAGTCAGCGGCTGCAAGAGACCCAGTACTTC,CASSQRLQETQYF,-,TRBV3-1/TRBV3-2,-,13,TRBJ2-5